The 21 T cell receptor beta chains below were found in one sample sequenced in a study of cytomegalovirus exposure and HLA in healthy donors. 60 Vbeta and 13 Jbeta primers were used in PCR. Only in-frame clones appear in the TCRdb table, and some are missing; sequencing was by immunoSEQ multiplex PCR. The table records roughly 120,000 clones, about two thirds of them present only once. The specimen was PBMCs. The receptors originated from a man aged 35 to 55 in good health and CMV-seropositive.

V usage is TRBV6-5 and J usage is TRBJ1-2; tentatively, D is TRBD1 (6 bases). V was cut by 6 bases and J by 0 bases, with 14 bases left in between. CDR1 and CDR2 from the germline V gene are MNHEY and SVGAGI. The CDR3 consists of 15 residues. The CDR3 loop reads CASRKAGQTNYGYTF. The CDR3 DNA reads TGTGCCAGCAGGAAGGCCGGACAGACTAACTATGGCTACACCTTC.

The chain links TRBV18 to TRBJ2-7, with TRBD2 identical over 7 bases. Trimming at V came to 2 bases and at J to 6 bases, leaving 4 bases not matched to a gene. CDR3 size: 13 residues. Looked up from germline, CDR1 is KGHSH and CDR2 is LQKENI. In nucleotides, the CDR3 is TGTGCCAGCTCACCAGATTGGGAGGGCGAGCAGTACTTC. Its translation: CASSPDWEGEQYF.

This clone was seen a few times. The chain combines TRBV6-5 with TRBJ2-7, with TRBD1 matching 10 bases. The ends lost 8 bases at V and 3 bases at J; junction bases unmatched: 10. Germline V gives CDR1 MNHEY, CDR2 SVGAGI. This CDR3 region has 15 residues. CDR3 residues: CASPPPGQGNYEQYF. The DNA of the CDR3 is TGTGCCAGCCCCCCCCCGGGACAGGGGAACTACGAGCAGTACTTC.

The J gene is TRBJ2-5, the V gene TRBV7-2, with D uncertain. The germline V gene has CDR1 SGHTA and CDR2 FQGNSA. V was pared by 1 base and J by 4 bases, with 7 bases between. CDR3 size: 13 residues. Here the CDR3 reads CASSLGALETQYF. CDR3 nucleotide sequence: TGTGCCAGCAGCTTAGGGGCCTTAGAGACCCAGTACTTC.

The DNA of the CDR3 is TGTGCCAGCAGTGAGGTAGCGCAAAACCAAGAGACCCAGTACTTC. Amino acid sequence: CASSEVAQNQETQYF. V and J are TRBV2 and TRBJ2-5; tentative D call: TRBD2 (5 bases). V was cut by 3 bases and J by 0 bases, with 11 bases left in between. CDR3 length equals 15 residues. Germline assignment: CDR1 SNHLY and CDR2 FYNNEI.

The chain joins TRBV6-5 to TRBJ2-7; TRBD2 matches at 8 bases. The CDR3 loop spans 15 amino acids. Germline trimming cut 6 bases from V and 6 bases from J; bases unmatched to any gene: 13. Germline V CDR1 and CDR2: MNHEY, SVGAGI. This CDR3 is CASRALSAGVVEQYF. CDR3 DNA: TGTGCCAGCAGAGCTCTCTCAGCGGGAGTAGTCGAGCAGTACTTC.

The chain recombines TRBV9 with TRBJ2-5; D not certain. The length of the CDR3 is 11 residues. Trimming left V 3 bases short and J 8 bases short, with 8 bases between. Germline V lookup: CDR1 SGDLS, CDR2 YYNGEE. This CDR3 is CASSGDGTQYF. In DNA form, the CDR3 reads TGTGCCAGCAGCGGCGATGGTACCCAGTACTTC.

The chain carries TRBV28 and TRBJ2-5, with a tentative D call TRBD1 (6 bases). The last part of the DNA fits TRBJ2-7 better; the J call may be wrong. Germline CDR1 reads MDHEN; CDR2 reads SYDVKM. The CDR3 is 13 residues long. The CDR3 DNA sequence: TGTGCCAGCAGTTTGGGGGCATCCTACGAGCAGTACTTC. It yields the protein CASSLGASYEQYF.

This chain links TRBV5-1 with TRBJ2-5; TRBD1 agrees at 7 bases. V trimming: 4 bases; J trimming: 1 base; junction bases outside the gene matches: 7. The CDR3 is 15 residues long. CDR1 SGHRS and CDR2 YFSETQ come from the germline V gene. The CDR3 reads CASSPANRGQETQYF. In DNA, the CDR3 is TGCGCCAGCAGCCCGGCCAACAGGGGCCAAGAGACCCAGTACTTC.

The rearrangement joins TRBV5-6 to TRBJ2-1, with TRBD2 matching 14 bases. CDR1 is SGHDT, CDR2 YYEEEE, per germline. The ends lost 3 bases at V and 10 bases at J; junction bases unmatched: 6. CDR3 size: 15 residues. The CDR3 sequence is CASSSRTSGGREQFF. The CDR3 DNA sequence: TGTGCCAGCAGCTCTCGGACTAGCGGGGGGAGAGAGCAGTTCTTC. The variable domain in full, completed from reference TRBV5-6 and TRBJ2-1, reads DAGVTQSPTHLIKTRGQQVTLRCSPKSGHDTVSWYQQALGQGPQFIFQYYEEEERQRGNFPDRFSGHQFPNYSSELNVNALLLGDSALYLCASSSRTSGGREQFFGPGTRLTVL.

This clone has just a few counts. The CDR3 loop is CASFPGVGAGNQPQHF. The CDR3 DNA reads TGTGCCAGCTTCCCCGGAGTGGGGGCGGGCAATCAGCCCCAGCATTTT. The rearrangement uses TRBV5-8 and TRBJ1-5; D may be TRBD1 (6 bases). Germline CDR1 is SGHTS and CDR2 is YDEGEE. V was trimmed by 7 bases and J by 2 bases, leaving 19 bases between them. This CDR3 is built from 16 residues. The whole variable domain, remainder taken from reference TRBV5-8 and TRBJ1-5, is EAGVTQSPTHLIKTRGQQATLRCSPISGHTSVYWYQQALGLGLQFLLWYDEGEERNRGNFPPRFSGRQFPNYSSELNVNALELEDSALYLCASFPGVGAGNQPQHFGDGTRLSIL.

The CDR3 sequence: CATSRGGLAGGYSGANVLTF. The CDR3 nucleotides read TGTGCCACCAGCAGAGGGGGACTAGCGGGGGGGTACTCTGGGGCCAACGTCCTGACTTTC. This chain uses TRBV15 with TRBJ2-6, with 16 nucleotides matching TRBD2. V lost 1 base to trimming and J lost 0 bases; unmatched junction nucleotides: 3. Germline CDR1 is LNHNV and CDR2 is YYDKDF (reference sequence). The CDR3 sequence is 20 residues long. The full variable domain, rest sourced from reference TRBV15 and TRBJ2-6, is DAMVIQNPRYQVTQFGKPVTLSCSQTLNHNVMYWYQQKSSQAPKLLFHYYDKDFNNEADTPDNFQSRRPNTSFCFLDIRSPGLGDTAMYLCATSRGGLAGGYSGANVLTFGAGSRLTVL.

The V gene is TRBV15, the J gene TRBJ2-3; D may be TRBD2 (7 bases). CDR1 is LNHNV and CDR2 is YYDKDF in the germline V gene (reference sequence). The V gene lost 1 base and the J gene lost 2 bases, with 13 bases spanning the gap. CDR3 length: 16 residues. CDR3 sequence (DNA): TGTGCCACCAGCAGAGGGGGGGGCTCCCACACAGATACGCAGTATTTT. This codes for CATSRGGGSHTDTQYF.

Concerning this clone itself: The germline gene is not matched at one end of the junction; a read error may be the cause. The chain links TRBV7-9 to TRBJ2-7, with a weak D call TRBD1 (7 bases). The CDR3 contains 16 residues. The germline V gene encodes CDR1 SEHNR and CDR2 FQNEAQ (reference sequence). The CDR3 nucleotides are TGTTCCAGCAGCCCCGGAGGGGGCCGGAGCTCCTACGAGCAGTACTTC. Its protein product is CSSSPGGGRSSYEQYF.

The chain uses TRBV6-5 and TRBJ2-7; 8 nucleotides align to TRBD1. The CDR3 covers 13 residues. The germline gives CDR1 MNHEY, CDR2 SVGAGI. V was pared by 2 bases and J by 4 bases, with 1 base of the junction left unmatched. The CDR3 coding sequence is TGTGCCAGCAGTTACCGGACAGGGTACGAGCAGTACTTC. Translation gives CASSYRTGYEQYF.

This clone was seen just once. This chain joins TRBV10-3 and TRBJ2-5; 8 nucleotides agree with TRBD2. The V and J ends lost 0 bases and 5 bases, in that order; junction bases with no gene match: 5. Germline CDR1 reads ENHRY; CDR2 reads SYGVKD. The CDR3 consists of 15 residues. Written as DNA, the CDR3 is TGTGCCATCAGTGAGTCGCGGGGGGCACGGGAGACCCAGTACTTC. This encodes CAISESRGARETQYF.

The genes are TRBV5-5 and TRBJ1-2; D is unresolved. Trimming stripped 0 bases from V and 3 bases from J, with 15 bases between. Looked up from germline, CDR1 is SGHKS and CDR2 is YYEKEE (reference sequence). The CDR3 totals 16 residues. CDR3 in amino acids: CASSLVVFPFDYGYTF. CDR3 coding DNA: TGTGCCAGCAGCTTGGTAGTTTTCCCCTTCGACTATGGCTACACCTTC.

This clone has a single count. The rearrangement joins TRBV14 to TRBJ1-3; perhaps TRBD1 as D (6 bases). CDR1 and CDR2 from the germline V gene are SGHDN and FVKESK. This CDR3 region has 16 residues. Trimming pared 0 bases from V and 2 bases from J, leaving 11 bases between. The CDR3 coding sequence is TGTGCCAGCAGCCAAGATCTGTGGACAGCTGGAAACACCATATATTTT. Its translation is CASSQDLWTAGNTIYF. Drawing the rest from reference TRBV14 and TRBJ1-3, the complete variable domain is EAGVTQFPSHSVIEKGQTVTLRCDPISGHDNLYWYRRVMGKEIKFLLHFVKESKQDESGMPNNRFLAERTGGTYSTLKVQPAELEDSGVYFCASSQDLWTAGNTIYFGEGSWLTVV.

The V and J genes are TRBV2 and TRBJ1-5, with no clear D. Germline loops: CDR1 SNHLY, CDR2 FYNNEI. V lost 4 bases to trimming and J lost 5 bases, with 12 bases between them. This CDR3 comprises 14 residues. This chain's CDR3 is CASSALGRDQPQHF. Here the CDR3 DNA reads TGTGCCAGCAGTGCTTTAGGGAGAGATCAGCCCCAGCATTTT. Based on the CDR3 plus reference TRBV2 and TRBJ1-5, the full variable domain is EPEVTQTPSHQVTQMGQEVILRCVPISNHLYFYWYRQILGQKVEFLVSFYNNEISEKSEIFDDQFSVERPDGSNFTLKIRSTKLEDSAMYFCASSALGRDQPQHFGDGTRLSIL.

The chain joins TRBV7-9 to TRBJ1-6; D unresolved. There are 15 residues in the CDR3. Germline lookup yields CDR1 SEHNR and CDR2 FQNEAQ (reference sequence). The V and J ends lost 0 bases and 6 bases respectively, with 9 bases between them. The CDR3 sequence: CASSLASGVNSPLHF. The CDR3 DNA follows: TGTGCCAGCAGCTTAGCCTCCGGGGTTAATTCACCCCTCCACTTT.

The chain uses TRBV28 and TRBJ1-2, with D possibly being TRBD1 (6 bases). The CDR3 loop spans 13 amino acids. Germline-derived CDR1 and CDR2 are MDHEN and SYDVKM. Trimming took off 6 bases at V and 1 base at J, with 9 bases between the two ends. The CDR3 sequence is CASRGQNNYGYTF. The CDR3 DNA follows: TGTGCCAGCAGGGGACAAAATAACTATGGCTACACCTTC.